A selection of T cell receptor beta chains follows, all from one sample in a study of blood T cell repertoires in COVID-19. Some clones are missing from TCRdb's copy, which holds only in-frame ones; the method was immunoSEQ multiplex PCR. The table has about 95,000 clones, approximately 91% seen once. Sequencing input: peripheral blood. The origin of the receptors is a man in his 60s with COVID-19, enrolled during active disease. Each CDR3 is given with its conserved first and last residue. D genes are given only for firm matches.

>TRBD1|TRBV19|TRBJ2-7
TGTGCCAGTAGTACCGGGGACAGTACCTACGAGCAGTACTTC
CASSTGDSTYEQYF
>TRBD1|TRBV7-3|TRBJ1-1
TGTGCCAGCAGCTTAGACAGGGAAAACACTGAAGCTTTCTTT
CASSLDRENTEAFF
>-|TRBV18|TRBJ1-5
TGTGCCAGCTCACCAGAGATTCATAGCAATCAGCCCCAGCATTTT
CASSPEIHSNQPQHF
>-|TRBV7-9|TRBJ1-4
TGTGCCAGCAGCAACCCTCAGGGGAATGAAAAACTGTTTTTT
CASSNPQGNEKLFF
>-|TRBV19|TRBJ1-1
TGTGCCAGTAGTAATCCAGGGTACACTGAAGCTTTCTTT
CASSNPGYTEAFF
>TRBD1|TRBV29-1|TRBJ1-1
TGCAGCGTCGCCGGGACAGGGGTTGAAGCTTTCTTT
CSVAGTGVEAFF
>TRBD1|TRBV19|TRBJ1-1
TGTGCCAGTAGGCTGGGACAGGGGGACACTGAAGCTTTCTTT
CASRLGQGDTEAFF
>TRBD1|TRBV10-1|TRBJ1-2
TGCGCCAGCAGTGACGGGACAGGGGCCACCGTCGACGGCTACACCTTC
CASSDGTGATVDGYTF
>TRBD1|TRBV2|TRBJ1-1
TGTGCCAGCAGTGTGACAGGGGAGGCTGAAGCTTTCTTT
CASSVTGEAEAFF
>-|TRBV12-3/TRBV12-4|TRBJ2-2
TGTGCCAGCAGTTTACGGCGGTCCGGGGAGCTGTTTTTT
CASSLRRSGELFF
>-|TRBV29-1|TRBJ1-1
TGCAGCATCATCCGGGTTCGTACTGAAGCTTTCTTT
CSIIRVRTEAFF
>-|TRBV29-1|TRBJ2-7
TGCAGCGCCGCAATTTTACAGGGCGAGCAGTACTTC
CSAAILQGEQYF
>TRBD1|TRBV6-2/TRBV6-3|TRBJ1-2
TGTGCCAGCAGCCCAGCATCCGGGACAGGGGCTTCTTTTAACTATGGCTACACCTTC
CASSPASGTGASFNYGYTF
>TRBD2|TRBV10-3|TRBJ2-1
TGTGCCATCAGTGAACGGGAGGGTGATGAGCAGTTCTTC
CAISEREGDEQFF
>-|TRBV28|TRBJ1-3
TGTGCCAGCAGTTTCACAGGTACTTTGGGCTCTGGAAACACCATATATTTT
CASSFTGTLGSGNTIYF
>-|TRBV2|TRBJ2-7
TGTGCCAGCAGGCCCAATAGCGCCAGCTCCTACGAGCAGTACTTC
CASRPNSASSYEQYF
>TRBD2|TRBV5-1|TRBJ2-5
TGCGCCAGCAGCCCAGGACTAGCGGGAGGTTTCGAGACCCAGTACTTC
CASSPGLAGGFETQYF
>-|TRBV12-3/TRBV12-4|TRBJ1-2
TGTGCCAGCAGCGAAGACGAGGAGAGGGGCTACACCTTC
CASSEDEERGYTF
>-|TRBV27|TRBJ1-1
TGTGCCAGCAGTCCCCGGACAGACTACAGCCTTAGGAACACTGAAGCTTTCTTT
CASSPRTDYSLRNTEAFF
>-|TRBV5-1|TRBJ2-1
TGCGCCAGCAGCTTGGGGAGGGACTACAATGAGCAGTTCTTC
CASSLGRDYNEQFF
>-|TRBV7-2|TRBJ2-7
TGTGCCAGCAGCTTAGTGTCGTCCCGGGACGAGCAGTACTTC
CASSLVSSRDEQYF
>-|TRBV11-3|TRBJ2-1
TGTGCCAGCAGCTTAGTCTTTGCGGCTCCACCCCACAATGAGCAGTTCTTC
CASSLVFAAPPHNEQFF